This passage covers 4 T cell receptor beta chains from one sample sequenced in a study of beta chain features in type 1 diabetes. Of the isolated RNA, all was reverse transcribed, and so the sequenced material was expressed TCRB transcripts. Assay: immunoSEQ multiplex PCR; the TCRdb copy retains only in-frame clones and omits some. The repertoire holds under 450,000 clones, with 11% to 15% as singletons. Sequencing input: naive CD4+ T cells from blood. These receptors all come from a young man in good health.

This clone appeared a few times. CDR3 loop: CASSEAGGLSNEQFF. CDR3 DNA sequence: TGTGCCAGCAGTGAAGCGGGGGGCCTATCCAATGAGCAGTTCTTC. The chain combines TRBV2 with TRBJ2-1; D may correspond to TRBD1 or TRBD2 (6 bases each). CDR3 size: 15 residues. CDR1 SNHLY and CDR2 FYNNEI come from the germline V gene. V lost 0 bases and J 6 bases, leaving 12 bases between the germline ends.

The chain uses TRBV27 and TRBJ2-5; 7 positions agree with TRBD1. CDR1 MNHEY and CDR2 SMNVEV come from the germline V gene (reference sequence). This CDR3 has 13 amino acids. The junction had 6 bases not matched to a gene; V was cut back by 4 bases and J by 7 bases. CDR3 residues: CASSYRGTGTQYF. DNA of the CDR3: TGTGCCAGCAGTTACAGGGGTACGGGGACCCAGTACTTC.

This clone was counted between two and nine times. The rearrangement joins TRBV7-7 to TRBJ2-3, with TRBD2 matching over 9 bases. In germline, CDR1 is SSHAT, CDR2 FNYEAQ (reference sequence). CDR3 length: 13 amino acids. Written as DNA, the CDR3 is TGTGCTACGAGCAGCGGGGGGCGGGATACGCAGTATTTT. Translating gives CATSSGGRDTQYF.

The J gene is TRBJ2-4, the V gene TRBV7-2; tentatively, D is TRBD1 (6 bases). In germline, CDR1 is SGHTA, CDR2 FQGNSA. This CDR3 contains 15 residues. V lost 3 bases and J 8 bases, leaving 17 bases between the germline ends. The CDR3 sequence is CASSLATGSLDIQYF. CDR3 sequence (DNA): TGTGCCAGCAGCTTGGCGACAGGTTCATTGGACATTCAGTACTTC.